This T cell receptor (beta chain) was captured in a study of shared clonotypes between healthy human individuals. Details on this clone: The antigen is unknown.

Researchers ran the assay at a deep level. Data came from immunoSEQ multiplex PCR; TCRdb stores just in-frame clones and leaves some out. This sample has around 2.1 million clones, with about 92% found just once. Between the trimmed V and J ends, which lost 6 bases and 0 bases, there was a span of 15 bases. CDR3 length equals 15 residues. Looked up from germline, CDR1 is SGHAT and CDR2 is FQNNGV. Naive-designated CD8 cells lacked CD45RO, were positively enriched for CCR7, and omitted terminally differentiated effector memory CD45RA+ cells. General study findings and limits: Across subsets, estimated richness was generally greater for naive than for memory populations. Clonotypes not shared had lower generation probabilities than those common to all four donors. The study's rarefaction showed incomplete sorted-subset sequencing despite large depth.

This TCR derives from a man younger than 35 in good health. Some clones in this sample may be carry-over from other donors' samples. The chain recombines TRBV11-2 with TRBJ2-7; D remains unclear. The material sequenced was naive CD8+ T cells from PBMCs. CDR3 loop: CASSSSIPNSYEQYF. The CDR3 bases are TGTGCCAGCAGTTCTAGTATCCCCAACTCCTACGAGCAGTACTTC.